Listed below are T cell receptor beta chains from one sample, sequenced in a study of lymphopenia after photon versus proton radiotherapy. TCRdb's copy holds only in-frame clones and misses some; the assay was immunoSEQ multiplex PCR. The sample contains approximately 4,900 clones, roughly 88% of which appear only once. The starting material was peripheral blood, obtained from a patient treated with photon-based radiotherapy. The receptors derive from a man older than 75 with cholangiocarcinoma. Both conserved end residues are part of each CDR3. Fields, in order: CDR3 length, clone size, J gene, V gene, D gene, CDR3 DNA, CDR3 protein. A D gene is named only where the DNA matches it firmly. Size is omitted from some rows. Given values are once, few, many or a class for expanded clones.

>17|NA|TRBJ2-3|TRBV9|TRBD2
TGTGCCAGCAGCGTAGCTGAGACGGGGGGTGGCATATATACGCAGTATTTT
CASSVAETGGGIYTQYF
>19|NA|TRBJ2-7|TRBV5-5|TRBD2
TGTGCCAGCAGCTTGGATGGTAGCGGGGCAAGTCTTAGCTCCTACGAGCAGTACTTC
CASSLDGSGASLSSYEQYF
>13|NA|TRBJ1-4|TRBV7-6|TRBD1
TGTGCCAGCACCAACAACAGGGGCGGAAAACTGTTTTTT
CASTNNRGGKLFF
>17|NA|TRBJ2-1|TRBV7-9|NA
TGTGCCAGCAGCTTACAGACGCGGCTGAGCTCCTACAATGAGCAGTTCTTC
CASSLQTRLSSYNEQFF
>14|NA|TRBJ1-2|TRBV6-5|NA
TGTGCCAGTCAAAACGGGGCCCTCGGGTATGGCTACACCTTC
CASQNGALGYGYTF
>15|NA|TRBJ1-3|TRBV5-1|TRBD1
TGCGCCAGCAGCTGGGGGGACAGGCAGGGAAACACCATATATTTT
CASSWGDRQGNTIYF
>13|NA|TRBJ2-7|TRBV5-6|NA
TGTGCCAGCAGTTTAGGGAACACGAACGAGCAGTACTTC
CASSLGNTNEQYF
>16|NA|TRBJ2-1|TRBV2|NA
TGTGCCAGCAGTAGTACGGCCGGGCCTGATATTAATGAGCAGTTCTTC
CASSSTAGPDINEQFF
>15|once|TRBJ1-1|TRBV11-2|TRBD1
TGTGCCAGCAGCTTCGGACAGGAGGTAGGAACTGAAGCTTTCTTT
CASSFGQEVGTEAFF
>16|once|TRBJ1-1|TRBV18|NA
TGTGCCAGCTCACCACCGGCTCAGGTGAGGAACACTGAAGCTTTCTTT
CASSPPAQVRNTEAFF
>17|NA|TRBJ2-7|TRBV18|NA
TGTGCCAGCTCACCGAACCCCGGGAGTCCCCTATCCTACGAGCAGTACTTC
CASSPNPGSPLSYEQYF
>15|NA|TRBJ2-2|TRBV28|NA
TGTGCCAGCAGTTTAGGGCTCTTTAACACCGGGGAGCTGTTTTTT
CASSLGLFNTGELFF
>15|NA|TRBJ1-1|TRBV6-1|TRBD1
TGTGCCAGCAGTTTAGTGGTAGGGGGCAAGGCTGAAGCTTTCTTT
CASSLVVGGKAEAFF
>16|NA|TRBJ1-1|TRBV27|NA
TGTGCCAGCAGTTCTGTTCGCGACTTTAGGAACACTGAAGCTTTCTTT
CASSSVRDFRNTEAFF
>15|NA|TRBJ1-4|TRBV19|NA
TGTGCCAGTAGTATTTCGGGGTTTACGCAGGAAAAACTGTTTTTT
CASSISGFTQEKLFF
>16|NA|TRBJ2-3|TRBV6-1|NA
TGTGCCAGCAGTGGGGGACGTTTAATTTACACAGATACGCAGTATTTT
CASSGGRLIYTDTQYF
>17|NA|TRBJ2-7|TRBV7-8|NA
TGTGCCAGCACCCTTTATACGGGGGCGCGATCCCTCAGCGAGCAGTACTTC
CASTLYTGARSLSEQYF
>14|NA|TRBJ1-6|TRBV28|NA
TGTGCCAGCGGTTTGAGGAATTATAATTCACCCCTCCACTTT
CASGLRNYNSPLHF
>16|once|TRBJ2-5|TRBV12-5|NA
TGTGCTAGTGCCCCCCCTACAGGGACCGGGGGGGAGACCCAGTACTTC
CASAPPTGTGGETQYF
>15|NA|TRBJ2-6|TRBV19|NA
TGTGCCAGTAGTATAGGTGGGAGTGGGGCCAACGTCCTGACTTTC
CASSIGGSGANVLTF
>15|NA|TRBJ1-5|TRBV30|NA
TGTGCCTGGAGTTACAGGACCGGAGGGCATCAGCCCCAGCATTTT
CAWSYRTGGHQPQHF
>13|once|TRBJ1-1|TRBV28|NA
TGTGCCAGCAGTCTAAACTTCGCCACTGAAGCTTTCTTT
CASSLNFATEAFF
>13|NA|TRBJ1-5|TRBV7-3|NA
TGTGCCAGCAGCTTAAGGCCCTATGGGGCCCAGCATTTT
CASSLRPYGAQHF
>15|NA|TRBJ2-7|TRBV5-1|TRBD1
TGCGCCAGCAGCTTTTCCGGGACAGGGACCTACGAGCAGTACTTC
CASSFSGTGTYEQYF
>11|NA|TRBJ1-2|TRBV29-1|NA
TGCAGCGGGGCGACAGGAGCTGGCTACACCTTC
CSGATGAGYTF
>12|NA|TRBJ2-7|TRBV29-1|TRBD1
TGCAGCGTTGCCAGACAGGGAAACGAGCAGTACTTC
CSVARQGNEQYF
>14|few|TRBJ2-7|TRBV5-1|NA
TGCGCCAGCAGCTTGGATTCCAGATTCTACGAGCAGTACTTC
CASSLDSRFYEQYF
>13|NA|TRBJ2-5|TRBV19|TRBD1
TGTGCCAGTAGCAGGGGGCCGGGAGAGACCCAGTACTTC
CASSRGPGETQYF
>16|NA|TRBJ1-5|TRBV13|TRBD1
TGTGCCAGCAGCTCTTTCAGGGGGCCGGGCAATCAGCCCCAGCATTTT
CASSSFRGPGNQPQHF
>16|NA|TRBJ1-6|TRBV19|TRBD1
TGTGCCAGTAGATCCGGGACAGGGGGCTATAATTCACCCCTCCACTTT
CASRSGTGGYNSPLHF
>15|few|TRBJ1-2|TRBV5-1|TRBD1
TGCGCCAGCAGCTTCCCGGGACAGGGGGCGGGAGGCTACACCTTC
CASSFPGQGAGGYTF
>13|NA|TRBJ2-1|TRBV5-1|TRBD1
TGCGCCAGCAGAGGGACAGGCTCCAATGAGCAGTTCTTC
CASRGTGSNEQFF
>15|NA|TRBJ2-3|TRBV5-8|NA
TGTGCCAGCAGCCCCACCGGGACTAGCACAGATACGCAGTATTTT
CASSPTGTSTDTQYF
>14|NA|TRBJ2-1|TRBV30|TRBD2
TGTGCCTGGTCTGGCGGGGGGTCCTACAATGAGCAGTTCTTC
CAWSGGGSYNEQFF
>14|NA|TRBJ2-7|TRBV18|NA
TGTGCCAGCTCACCGCTAGGAGGAATCTACGAGCAGTACTTC
CASSPLGGIYEQYF
>14|NA|TRBJ2-2|TRBV10-3|TRBD1
TGTGCCATCAAGGGGACAGGGAACACCGGGGAGCTGTTTTTT
CAIKGTGNTGELFF
>14|NA|TRBJ2-1|TRBV29-1|NA
TGCAGCGTTGAAGGAGGAGGGTCTTACAATGAGCAGTTCTTC
CSVEGGGSYNEQFF
>15|NA|TRBJ1-5|TRBV5-4|TRBD1
TGTGCCAGCAGCGACGGGACAGGGGGCCAACAGCCCCAGCATTTT
CASSDGTGGQQPQHF
>13|NA|TRBJ1-1|TRBV9|TRBD1
TGTGCCAGCAGCAGACTGACAGGGATTGAAGCTTTCTTT
CASSRLTGIEAFF
>13|NA|TRBJ1-1|TRBV11-1|NA
TGTGCCAGCAGCCCAAACATGAACACTGAAGCTTTCTTT
CASSPNMNTEAFF
>16|NA|TRBJ2-7|TRBV5-1|NA
TGCGCCAGCAGCTTAGACGGCGGGGAAACCTTGTACGAGCAGTACTTC
CASSLDGGETLYEQYF
>12|NA|TRBJ2-2|TRBV18|NA
TGTGCCAGCTTCGGAGGGACCGGGGAGCTGTTTTTT
CASFGGTGELFF
>12|NA|TRBJ1-1|TRBV5-4|TRBD1
TGTGCCAGCCGATCCGACAGGGGGGATGCTTTCTTT
CASRSDRGDAFF